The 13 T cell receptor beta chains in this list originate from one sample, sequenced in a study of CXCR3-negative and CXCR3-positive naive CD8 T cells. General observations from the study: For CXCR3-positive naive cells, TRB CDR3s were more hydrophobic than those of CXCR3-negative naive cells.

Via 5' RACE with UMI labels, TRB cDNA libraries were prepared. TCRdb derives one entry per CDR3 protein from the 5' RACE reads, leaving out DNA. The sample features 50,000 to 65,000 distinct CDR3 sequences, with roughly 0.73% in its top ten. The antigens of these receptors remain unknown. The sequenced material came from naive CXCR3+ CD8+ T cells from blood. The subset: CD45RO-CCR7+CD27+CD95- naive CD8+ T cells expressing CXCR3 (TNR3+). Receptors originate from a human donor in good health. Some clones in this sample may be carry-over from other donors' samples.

CDR3 loop: CASSQERLRGYTF. V and J are TRBV14 and TRBJ1-2. This CDR3 region has 13 residues. CDR1 is SGHDN, CDR2 FVKESK, per germline.

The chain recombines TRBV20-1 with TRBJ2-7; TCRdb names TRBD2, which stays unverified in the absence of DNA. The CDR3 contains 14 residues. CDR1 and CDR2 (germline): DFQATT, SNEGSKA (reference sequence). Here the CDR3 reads CSARDLRESYEQYF.

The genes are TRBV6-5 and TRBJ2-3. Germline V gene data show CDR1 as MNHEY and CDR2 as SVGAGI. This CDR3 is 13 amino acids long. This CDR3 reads CASSYSYSDTQYF.

This CDR3 reads CASSLEPKPYEQYF. This chain connects TRBV11-2 to TRBJ2-7. This CDR3 spans 14 amino acids. In germline, CDR1 is SGHAT, CDR2 FQNNGV.

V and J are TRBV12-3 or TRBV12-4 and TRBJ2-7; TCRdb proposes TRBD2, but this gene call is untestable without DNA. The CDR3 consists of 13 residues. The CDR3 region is CASSGLAGREQYF.

CDR3 residues: CSAIGTNSNQPQHF. This rearrangement joins TRBV20-1 to TRBJ1-5; with no DNA, the TCRdb D assignment of TRBD1 cannot be verified. CDR3 length: 14 residues. Looked up from germline, CDR1 is DFQATT and CDR2 is SNEGSKA (reference sequence).

This CDR3 reads CSVEMPNSGNTIYF. V usage is TRBV29-1 and J usage is TRBJ1-3. CDR1 and CDR2 (germline): SQVTM, ANQGSEA. This CDR3 contains 14 residues. The whole variable domain, filled in from reference TRBV29-1 and TRBJ1-3, reads SAVISQKPSRDICQRGTSLTIQCQVDSQVTMMFWYRQQPGQSLTLIATANQGSEATYESGFVIDKFPISRPNLTFSTLTVSNMSPEDSSIYLCSVEMPNSGNTIYFGEGSWLTVV.

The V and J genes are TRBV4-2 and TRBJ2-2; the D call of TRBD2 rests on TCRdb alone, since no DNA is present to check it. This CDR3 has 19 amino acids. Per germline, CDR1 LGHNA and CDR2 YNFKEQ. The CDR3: CASSQDSASGGRNTGELFF.

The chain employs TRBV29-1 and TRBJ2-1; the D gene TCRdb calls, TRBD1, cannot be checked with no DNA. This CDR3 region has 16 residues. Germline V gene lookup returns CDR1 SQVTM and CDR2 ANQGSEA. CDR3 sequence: CSVLGTPTSSYSEQFF.

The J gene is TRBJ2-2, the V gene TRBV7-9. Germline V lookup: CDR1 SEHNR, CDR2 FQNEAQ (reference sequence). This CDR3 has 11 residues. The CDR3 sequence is CASRATGELFF.

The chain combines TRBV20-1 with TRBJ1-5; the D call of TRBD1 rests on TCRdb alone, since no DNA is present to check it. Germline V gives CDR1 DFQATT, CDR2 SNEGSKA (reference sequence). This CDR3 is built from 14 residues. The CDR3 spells CSAKMAGVDQPQHF.

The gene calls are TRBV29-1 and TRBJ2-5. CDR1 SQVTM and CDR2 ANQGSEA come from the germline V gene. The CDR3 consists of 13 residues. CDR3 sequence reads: CSASQLNQETQYF.

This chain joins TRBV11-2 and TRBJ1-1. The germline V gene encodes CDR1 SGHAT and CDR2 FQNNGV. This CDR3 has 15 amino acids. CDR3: CASSLGVPMNTEAFF.